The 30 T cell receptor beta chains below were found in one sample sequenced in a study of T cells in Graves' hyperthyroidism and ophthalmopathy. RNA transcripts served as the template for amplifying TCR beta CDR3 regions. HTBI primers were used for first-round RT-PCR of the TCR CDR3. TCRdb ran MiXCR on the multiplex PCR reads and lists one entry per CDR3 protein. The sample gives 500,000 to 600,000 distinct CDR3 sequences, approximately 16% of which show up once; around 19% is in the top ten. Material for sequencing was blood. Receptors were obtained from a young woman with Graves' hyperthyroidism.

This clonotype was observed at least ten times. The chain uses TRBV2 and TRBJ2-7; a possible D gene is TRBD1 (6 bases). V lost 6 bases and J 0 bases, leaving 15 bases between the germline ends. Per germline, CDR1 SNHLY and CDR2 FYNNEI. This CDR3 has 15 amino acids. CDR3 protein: CASRTQTGRSYEQYF. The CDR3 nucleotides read TGTGCCAGCAGGACCCAGACAGGACGCTCCTACGAGCAGTACTTC.

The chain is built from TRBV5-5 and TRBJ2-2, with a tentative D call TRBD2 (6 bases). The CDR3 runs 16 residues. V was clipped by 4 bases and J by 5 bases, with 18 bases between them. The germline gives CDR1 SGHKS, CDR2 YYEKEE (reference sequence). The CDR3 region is CASSAFSGTLTGELFF. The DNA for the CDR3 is TGTGCCAGCAGCGCCTTCTCCGGGACTTTAACCGGGGAGCTGTTTTTT.

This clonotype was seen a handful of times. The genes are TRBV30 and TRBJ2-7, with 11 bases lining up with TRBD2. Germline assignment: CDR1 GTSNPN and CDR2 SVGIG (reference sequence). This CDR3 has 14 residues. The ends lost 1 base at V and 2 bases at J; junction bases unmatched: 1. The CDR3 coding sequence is TGTGCCTGGAGTGAACTAGCGGGAGCCTACGAGCAGTACTTC. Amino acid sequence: CAWSELAGAYEQYF. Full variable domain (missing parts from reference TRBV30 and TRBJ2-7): SQTIHQWPATLVQPVGSPLSLECTVEGTSNPNLYWYRQAAGRGLQLLFYSVGIGQISSEVPQNLSASRPQDRQFILSSKKLLLSDSGFYLCAWSELAGAYEQYFGPGTRLTVT.

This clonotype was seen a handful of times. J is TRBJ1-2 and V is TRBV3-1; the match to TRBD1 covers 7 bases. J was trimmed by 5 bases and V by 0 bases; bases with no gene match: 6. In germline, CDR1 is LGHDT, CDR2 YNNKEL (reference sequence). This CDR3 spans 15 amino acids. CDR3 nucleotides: TGTGCCAGCAGCCAAGATAGGGGGCTCTTTTATGGCTACACCTTC. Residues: CASSQDRGLFYGYTF.

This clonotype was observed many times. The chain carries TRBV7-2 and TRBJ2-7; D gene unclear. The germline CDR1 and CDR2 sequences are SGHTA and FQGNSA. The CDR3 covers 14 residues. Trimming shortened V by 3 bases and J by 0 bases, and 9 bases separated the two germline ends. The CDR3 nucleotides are TGTGCCAGCAGCTTTACCTCGAGCTCCTACGAGCAGTACTTC. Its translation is CASSFTSSSYEQYF.

DNA for the CDR3: TGCGCCAGCAGCCAAGGAAGGGGACAGGTAGATGCACCCCTCCACTTT. Translated, it gives CASSQGRGQVDAPLHF. The chain joins TRBV4-3 to TRBJ1-6; TRBD1 matches at 8 bases. Per the germline V gene, CDR1 is LGHNA and CDR2 is YSLEER. This CDR3 spans 16 amino acids. V trimming: 1 base; J trimming: 11 bases; junction bases outside the gene matches: 10.

The CDR3 nucleotides are TGTGCCAGTAGTGGAAGCGGGACTAGTAAGGGGAATGAGCAGTTCTTC. This sequence encodes CASSGSGTSKGNEQFF. V gene TRBV19 combines with J gene TRBJ2-1, with TRBD2 matching over 8 bases. Germline trimming cut 5 bases from V and 7 bases from J; bases unmatched to any gene: 13. The V gene's germline CDR1 is LNHDA and CDR2 SQIVND (reference sequence). This CDR3 spans 16 amino acids.

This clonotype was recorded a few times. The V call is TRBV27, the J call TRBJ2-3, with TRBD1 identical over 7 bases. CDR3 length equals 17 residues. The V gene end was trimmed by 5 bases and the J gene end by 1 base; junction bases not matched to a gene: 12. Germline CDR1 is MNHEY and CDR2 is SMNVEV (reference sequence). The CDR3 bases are TGTGCCAGCAGTGTTAACGACAGGGCCTATGGCACAGATACGCAGTATTTT. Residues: CASSVNDRAYGTDTQYF.

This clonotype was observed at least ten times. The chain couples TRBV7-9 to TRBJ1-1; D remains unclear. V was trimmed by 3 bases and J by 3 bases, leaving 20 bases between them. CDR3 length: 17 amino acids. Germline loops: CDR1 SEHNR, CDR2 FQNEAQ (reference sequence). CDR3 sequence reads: CASSLRQTVLSYTEAFF. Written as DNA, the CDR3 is TGTGCCAGCAGCTTGCGGCAGACCGTACTTTCCTACACTGAAGCTTTCTTT.

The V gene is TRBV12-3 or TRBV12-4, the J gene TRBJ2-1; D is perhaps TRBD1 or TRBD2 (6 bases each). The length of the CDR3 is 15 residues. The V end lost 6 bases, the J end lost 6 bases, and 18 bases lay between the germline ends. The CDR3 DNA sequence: TGTGCCAGCAGCCCCCCCGGAGGAGGGGGCAATGAGCAGTTCTTC. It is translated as CASSPPGGGGNEQFF.

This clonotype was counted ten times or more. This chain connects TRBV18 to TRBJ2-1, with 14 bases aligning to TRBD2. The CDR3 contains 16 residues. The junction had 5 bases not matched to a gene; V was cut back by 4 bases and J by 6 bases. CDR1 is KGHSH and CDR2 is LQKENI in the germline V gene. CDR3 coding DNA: TGTGCCAGCTCACGTCAGGGACTAGCGGGAGCCAATGAGCAGTTCTTC. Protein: CASSRQGLAGANEQFF. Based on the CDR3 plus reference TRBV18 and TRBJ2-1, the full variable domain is NAGVMQNPRHLVRRRGQEARLRCSPMKGHSHVYWYRQLPEEGLKFMVYLQKENIIDESGMPKERFSAEFPKEGPSILRIQQVVRGDSAAYFCASSRQGLAGANEQFFGPGTRLTVL.

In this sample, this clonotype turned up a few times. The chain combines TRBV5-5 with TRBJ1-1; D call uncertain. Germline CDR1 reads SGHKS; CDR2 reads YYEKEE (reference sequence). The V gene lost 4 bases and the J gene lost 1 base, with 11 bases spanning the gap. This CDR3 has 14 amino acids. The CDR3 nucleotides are TGTGCCAGCAGCCGAGCGGAGGGGAACACTGAAGCTTTCTTT. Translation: CASSRAEGNTEAFF.

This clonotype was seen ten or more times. CDR3 region: CATSEAGLSYGYTF. CDR3 coding DNA: TGTGCCACCAGTGAAGCAGGACTTAGCTATGGCTACACCTTC. The gene calls are TRBV24-1 and TRBJ1-2; D is unclear. The germline V gene has CDR1 KGHDR and CDR2 SFDVKD. The germline V and J ends were trimmed by 4 bases and 4 bases, with 12 bases remaining between them. The CDR3 runs 14 residues.

CDR3 in amino acids: CASSYSTGPRQGILTEAFF. CDR3 DNA sequence: TGTGCCAGCAGTTACTCGACGGGCCCGCGACAGGGCATTTTAACTGAAGCTTTCTTT. The chain recombines TRBV6-2 or TRBV6-3 with TRBJ1-1, with TRBD1 matching over 7 bases. The germline CDR1 and CDR2 sequences are MNHEY and SVGEGT. J was trimmed by 5 bases and V by 0 bases; bases with no gene match: 18. This CDR3 spans 19 amino acids.

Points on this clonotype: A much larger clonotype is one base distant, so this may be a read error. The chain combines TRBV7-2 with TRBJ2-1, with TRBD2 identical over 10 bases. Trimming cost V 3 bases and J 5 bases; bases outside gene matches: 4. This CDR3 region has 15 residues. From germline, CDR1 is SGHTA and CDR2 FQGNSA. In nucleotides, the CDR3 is TGTGCCAGCAGCTTGCGAGCGGGAGGGCACAATGAGCAGTTCTTC. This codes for CASSLRAGGHNEQFF. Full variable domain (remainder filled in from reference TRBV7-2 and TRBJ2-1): GAGVSQSPSNKVTEKGKDVELRCDPISGHTALYWYRQSLGQGLEFLIYFQGNSAPDKSGLPSDRFSAERTGGSVSTLTIQRTQQEDSAVYLCASSLRAGGHNEQFFGPGTRLTVL.

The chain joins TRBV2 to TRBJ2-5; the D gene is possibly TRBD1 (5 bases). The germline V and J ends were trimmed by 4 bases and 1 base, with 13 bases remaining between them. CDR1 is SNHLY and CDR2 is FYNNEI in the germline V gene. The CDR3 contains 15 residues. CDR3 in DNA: TGTGCCAGCAGTGTTCCCCAGGGTCGCCAAGAGACCCAGTACTTC. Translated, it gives CASSVPQGRQETQYF.

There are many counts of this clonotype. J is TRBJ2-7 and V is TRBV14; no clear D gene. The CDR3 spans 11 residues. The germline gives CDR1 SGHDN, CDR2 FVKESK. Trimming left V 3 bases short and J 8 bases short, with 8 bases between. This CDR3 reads CASSHAVKQYF. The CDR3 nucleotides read TGTGCCAGCAGCCATGCGGTGAAGCAGTACTTC.

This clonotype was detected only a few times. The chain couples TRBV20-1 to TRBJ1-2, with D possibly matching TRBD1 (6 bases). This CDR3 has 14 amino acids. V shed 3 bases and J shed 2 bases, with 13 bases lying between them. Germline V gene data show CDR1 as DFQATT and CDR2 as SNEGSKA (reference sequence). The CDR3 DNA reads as TGCAGTGCTAGGTTACAGGGACTAAACTATGGCTACACCTTC. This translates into CSARLQGLNYGYTF.

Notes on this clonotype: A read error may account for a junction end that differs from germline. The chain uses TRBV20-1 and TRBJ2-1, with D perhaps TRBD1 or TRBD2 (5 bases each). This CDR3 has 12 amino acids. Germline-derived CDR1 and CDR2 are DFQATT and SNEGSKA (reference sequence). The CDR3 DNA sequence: TGCAGTACTAGAGAGGTACCGGGACAGCAGTTCTTC. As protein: CSTREVPGQQFF.

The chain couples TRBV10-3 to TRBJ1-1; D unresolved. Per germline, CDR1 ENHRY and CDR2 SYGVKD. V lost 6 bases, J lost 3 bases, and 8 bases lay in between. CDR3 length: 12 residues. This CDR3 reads CAIREGDTEAFF. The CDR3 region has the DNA TGTGCCATCAGGGAGGGAGACACTGAAGCTTTCTTT.

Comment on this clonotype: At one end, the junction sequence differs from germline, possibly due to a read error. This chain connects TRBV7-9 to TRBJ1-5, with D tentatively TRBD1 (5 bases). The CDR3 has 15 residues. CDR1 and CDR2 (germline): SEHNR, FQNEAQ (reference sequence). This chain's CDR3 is CASSLGSGSGQPPHF. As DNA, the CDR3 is TGTGCCAGCAGCTTAGGGTCAGGGTCGGGTCAGCCCCCGCATTTT.

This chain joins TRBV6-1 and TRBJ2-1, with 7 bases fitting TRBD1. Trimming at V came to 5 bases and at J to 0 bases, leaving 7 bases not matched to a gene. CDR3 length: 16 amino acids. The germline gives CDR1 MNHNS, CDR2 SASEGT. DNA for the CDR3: TGTGCCAGCAGTCCAGTAGACAGGGCCTCCTACAATGAGCAGTTCTTC. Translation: CASSPVDRASYNEQFF.

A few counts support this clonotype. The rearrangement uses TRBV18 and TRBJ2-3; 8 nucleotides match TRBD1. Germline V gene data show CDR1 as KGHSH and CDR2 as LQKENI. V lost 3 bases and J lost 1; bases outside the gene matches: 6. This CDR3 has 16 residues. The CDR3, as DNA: TGTGCCAGCTCACCCACAGGGGGTTATGGCACAGATACGCAGTATTTT. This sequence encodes CASSPTGGYGTDTQYF. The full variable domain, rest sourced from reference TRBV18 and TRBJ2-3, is NAGVMQNPRHLVRRRGQEARLRCSPMKGHSHVYWYRQLPEEGLKFMVYLQKENIIDESGMPKERFSAEFPKEGPSILRIQQVVRGDSAAYFCASSPTGGYGTDTQYFGPGTRLTVL.

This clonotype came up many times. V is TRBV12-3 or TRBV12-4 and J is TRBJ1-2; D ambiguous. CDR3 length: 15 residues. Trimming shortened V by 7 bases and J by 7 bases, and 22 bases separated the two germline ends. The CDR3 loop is CASTPGRRAGVGYTF. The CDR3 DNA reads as TGTGCCAGCACCCCCGGGAGGAGGGCGGGAGTTGGCTACACCTTC.

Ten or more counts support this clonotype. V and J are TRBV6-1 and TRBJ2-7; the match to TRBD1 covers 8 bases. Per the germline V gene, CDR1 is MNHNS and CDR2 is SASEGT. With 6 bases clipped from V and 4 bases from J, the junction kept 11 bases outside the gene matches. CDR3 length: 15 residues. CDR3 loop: CASSRGQGGRYEQYF. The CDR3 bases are TGTGCCAGCAGCCGAGGACAGGGCGGTAGATACGAGCAGTACTTC.

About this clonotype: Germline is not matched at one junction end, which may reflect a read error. The CDR3 nucleotides read TGTGCCAGCATGCTCGACAGCTTGAGCACAGATACGCAGTATTTT. It translates to CASMLDSLSTDTQYF. The V gene is TRBV5-1, the J gene TRBJ2-3, with D possibly TRBD1 on 5 matching bases. The CDR3 contains 15 residues. CDR1 SGHRS and CDR2 YFSETQ come from the germline V gene. Looking up the rest from reference TRBV5-1 and TRBJ2-3 gives the full variable domain: KAGVTQTPRYLIKTRGQQVTLSCSPISGHRSVSWYQQTPGQGLQFLFEYFSETQRNKGNFPGRFSGRQFSNSRSEMNVSTLELGDSALYLCASMLDSLSTDTQYFGPGTRLTVL.

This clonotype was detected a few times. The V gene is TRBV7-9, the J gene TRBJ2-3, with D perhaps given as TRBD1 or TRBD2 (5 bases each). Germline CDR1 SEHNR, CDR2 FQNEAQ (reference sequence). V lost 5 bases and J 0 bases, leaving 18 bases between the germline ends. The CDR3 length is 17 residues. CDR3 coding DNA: TGTGCCAGCAGCGAAGCCGGGACCAATCCTAGCACAGATACGCAGTATTTT. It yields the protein CASSEAGTNPSTDTQYF.

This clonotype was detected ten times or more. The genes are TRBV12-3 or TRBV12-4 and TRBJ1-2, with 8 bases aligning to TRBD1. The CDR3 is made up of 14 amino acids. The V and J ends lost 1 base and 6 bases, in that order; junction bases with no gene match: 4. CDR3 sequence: CASSLVAGGDGYTF. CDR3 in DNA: TGTGCCAGCAGTTTAGTGGCAGGGGGCGATGGCTACACCTTC.

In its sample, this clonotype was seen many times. Here the CDR3 DNA reads TGTGCCAGCAGTCCCCCCCACCGTACGGTCGGGGAGCTGTTTTTT. Its protein product is CASSPPHRTVGELFF. The V and J genes are TRBV28 and TRBJ2-2; D is ambiguous. V lost 5 bases and J 7 bases, leaving 17 bases between the germline ends. The CDR3 covers 15 residues. Germline CDR1 is MDHEN and CDR2 is SYDVKM.

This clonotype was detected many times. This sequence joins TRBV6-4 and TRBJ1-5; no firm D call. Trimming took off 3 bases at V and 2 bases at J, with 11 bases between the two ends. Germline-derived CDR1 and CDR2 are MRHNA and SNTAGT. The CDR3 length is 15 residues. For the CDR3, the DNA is TGTGCCAGCAGTGAGTCGGAGTCGGGCAATCAGCCCCAGCATTTT. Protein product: CASSESESGNQPQHF.